What follows is one T cell receptor (beta chain) and its context. Its antigen is unknown. TCRB transcripts that were expressed got sequenced, as all of the isolated RNA had been reverse transcribed. Sequencing of naive, central memory and regulatory T cell samples gave an average of about 3.7 million reads. Libraries were prepared by immunoSEQ multiplex PCR; TCRdb keeps only in-frame clonotypes and omits some of them. Of 350,000 to 450,000 clones listed, about 16% are singletons. The record originates from a study of beta chain features in type 1 diabetes. Points from the study as a whole: A moderate, significant TCRB CDR3 shortening appeared in type 1 diabetes across four CD4+ subsets.

Losses at the gene ends were 10 bases for V and 4 bases for J; bases not matched to a gene: 8. Germline V CDR1 and CDR2: SGHNT, YYREEE (reference sequence). This CDR3 is 13 amino acids long. The chain links TRBV5-4 to TRBJ2-7; 10 nucleotides line up with TRBD1. The sample taken for sequencing was naive CD4+ T cells from blood. The TCR comes from a woman younger than 35 in good health. CDR3 bases: TGTGCCGGAGAAGACAGGGGGCTATACGAGCAGTACTTC. It specifies CAGEDRGLYEQYF.